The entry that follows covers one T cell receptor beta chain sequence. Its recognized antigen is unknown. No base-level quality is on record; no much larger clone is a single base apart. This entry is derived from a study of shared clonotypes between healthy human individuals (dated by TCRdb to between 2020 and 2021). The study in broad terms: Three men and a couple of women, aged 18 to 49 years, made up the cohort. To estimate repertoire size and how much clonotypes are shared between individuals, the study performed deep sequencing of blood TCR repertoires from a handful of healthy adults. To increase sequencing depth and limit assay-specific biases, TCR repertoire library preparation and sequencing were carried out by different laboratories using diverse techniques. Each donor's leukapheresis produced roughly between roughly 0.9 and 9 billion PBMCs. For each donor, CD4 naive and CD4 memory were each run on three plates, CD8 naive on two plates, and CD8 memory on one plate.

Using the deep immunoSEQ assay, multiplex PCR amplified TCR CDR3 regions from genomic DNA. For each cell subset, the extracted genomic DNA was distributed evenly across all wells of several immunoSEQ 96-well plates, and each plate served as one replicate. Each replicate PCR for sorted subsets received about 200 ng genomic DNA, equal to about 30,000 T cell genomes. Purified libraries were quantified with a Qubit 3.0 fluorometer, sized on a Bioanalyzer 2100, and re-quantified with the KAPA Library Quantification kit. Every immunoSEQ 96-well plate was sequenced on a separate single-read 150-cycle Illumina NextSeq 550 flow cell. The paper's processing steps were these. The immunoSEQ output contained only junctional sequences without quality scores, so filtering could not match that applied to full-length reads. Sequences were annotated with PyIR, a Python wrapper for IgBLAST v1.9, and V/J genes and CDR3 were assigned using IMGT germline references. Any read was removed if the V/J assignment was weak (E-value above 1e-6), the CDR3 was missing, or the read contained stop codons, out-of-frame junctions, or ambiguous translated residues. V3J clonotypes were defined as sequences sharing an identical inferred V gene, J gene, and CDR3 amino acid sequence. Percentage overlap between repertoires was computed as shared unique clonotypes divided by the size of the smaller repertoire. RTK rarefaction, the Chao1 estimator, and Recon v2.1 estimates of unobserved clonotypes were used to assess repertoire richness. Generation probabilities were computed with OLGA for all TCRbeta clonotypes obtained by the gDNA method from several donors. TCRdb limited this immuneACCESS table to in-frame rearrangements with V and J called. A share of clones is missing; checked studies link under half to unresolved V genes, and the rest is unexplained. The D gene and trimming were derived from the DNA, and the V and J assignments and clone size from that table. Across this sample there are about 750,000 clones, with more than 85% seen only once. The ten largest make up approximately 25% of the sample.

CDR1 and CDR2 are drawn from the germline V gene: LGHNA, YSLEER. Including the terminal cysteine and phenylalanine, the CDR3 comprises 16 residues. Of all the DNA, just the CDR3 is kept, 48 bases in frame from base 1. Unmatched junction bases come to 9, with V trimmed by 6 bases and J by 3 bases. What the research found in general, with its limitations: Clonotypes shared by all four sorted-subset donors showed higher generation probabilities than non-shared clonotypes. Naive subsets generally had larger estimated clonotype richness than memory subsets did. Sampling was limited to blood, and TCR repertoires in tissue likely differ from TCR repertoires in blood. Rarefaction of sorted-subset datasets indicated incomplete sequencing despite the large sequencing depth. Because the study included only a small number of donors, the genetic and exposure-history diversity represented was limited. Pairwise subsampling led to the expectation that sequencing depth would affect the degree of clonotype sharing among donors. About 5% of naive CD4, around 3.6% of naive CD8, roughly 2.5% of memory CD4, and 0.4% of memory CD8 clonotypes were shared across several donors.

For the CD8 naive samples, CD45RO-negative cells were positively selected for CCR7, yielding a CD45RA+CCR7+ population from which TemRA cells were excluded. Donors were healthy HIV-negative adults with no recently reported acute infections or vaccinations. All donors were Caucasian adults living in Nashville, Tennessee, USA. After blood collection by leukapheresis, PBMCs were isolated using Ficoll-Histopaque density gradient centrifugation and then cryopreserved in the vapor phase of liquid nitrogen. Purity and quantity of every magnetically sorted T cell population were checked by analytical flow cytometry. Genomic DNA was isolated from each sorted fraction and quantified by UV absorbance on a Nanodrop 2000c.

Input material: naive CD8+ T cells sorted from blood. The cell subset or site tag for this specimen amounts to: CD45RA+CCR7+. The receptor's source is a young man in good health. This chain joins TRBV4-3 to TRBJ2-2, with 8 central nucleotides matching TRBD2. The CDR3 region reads CASSYLAGGDTGELFF. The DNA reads TGCGCCAGCAGTTATCTAGCGGGTGGTGACACCGGGGAGCTGTTTTTT.